The sequence of this T cell receptor beta chain was determined in a study of blood T cell repertoires in COVID-19. Study details: In each case, the material was cDNA or gDNA derived from T cells, B-cell-depleted T cells, or PBMCs.

This CDR3 comprises 12 residues. Germline values: CDR1 MNHEY, CDR2 SMNVEV (reference sequence). Each participant's cohort was designated according to participant-reported clinical history. Among Cohort 3 donors, those recovered had two negative PCRs, clearance, or symptom resolution. Points on this clone: The junction shows a germline mismatch at one end, possibly a read error.

In the original processing: Quantification of nucleated cells was approximated via reference gene primer amplification. Libraries were prepared by immunoSEQ multiplex PCR; TCRdb keeps only in-frame clonotypes and omits some of them. The DNA was the basis for D and trimming; V, J and clone size are from that table. The table includes about 160,000 clones, about four fifths detected once. The sequence derives from a woman aged 55-70 years who had recovered from COVID-19. The chain links TRBV27 to TRBJ2-1, with a possible D match to TRBD2 (7 bases). Input material: PBMCs or T cells enriched from blood (not recorded which). This CDR3 is CASSLRGTTLVF. CDR3 bases: TGTGCCAGCAGTTTAAGGGGGACTACCCTGGTCTTC.